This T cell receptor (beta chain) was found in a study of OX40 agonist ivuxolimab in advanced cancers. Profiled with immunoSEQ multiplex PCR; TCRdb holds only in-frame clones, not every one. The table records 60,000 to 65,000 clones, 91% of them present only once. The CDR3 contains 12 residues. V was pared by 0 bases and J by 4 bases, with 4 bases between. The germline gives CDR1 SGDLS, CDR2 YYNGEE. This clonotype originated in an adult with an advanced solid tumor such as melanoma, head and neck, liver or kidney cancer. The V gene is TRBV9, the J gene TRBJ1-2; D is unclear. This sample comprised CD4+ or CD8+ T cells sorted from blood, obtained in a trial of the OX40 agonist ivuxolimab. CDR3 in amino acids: CASSVAGYGYTF. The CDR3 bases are TGTGCCAGCAGCGTAGCCGGCTATGGCTACACCTTC.